The TCR beta chain described here comes from a study of cytomegalovirus exposure and HLA in healthy donors. Primers for the PCR totalled 60 Vbeta and 13 Jbeta. The protocol was immunoSEQ multiplex PCR, while the TCRdb copy is restricted to in-frame clones and leaves out a portion. The table shows 150,000 to 200,000 clones, with 79% occurring only once. After removal of 7 bases from V and 3 bases from J, the junction contained 3 bases not matched to a gene. There are 14 residues in the CDR3. CDR1 and CDR2 (germline): SNHLY, FYNNEI. The J gene is TRBJ2-2, the V gene TRBV2, with 9 bases that match TRBD1. This sequence was found in a woman in her thirties in good health and CMV-seropositive. Sequencing input: PBMCs. Here the CDR3 reads CASTGDRDTGELFF. In nucleotides, the CDR3 is TGTGCCAGCACCGGGGACAGGGACACCGGGGAGCTGTTTTTT.